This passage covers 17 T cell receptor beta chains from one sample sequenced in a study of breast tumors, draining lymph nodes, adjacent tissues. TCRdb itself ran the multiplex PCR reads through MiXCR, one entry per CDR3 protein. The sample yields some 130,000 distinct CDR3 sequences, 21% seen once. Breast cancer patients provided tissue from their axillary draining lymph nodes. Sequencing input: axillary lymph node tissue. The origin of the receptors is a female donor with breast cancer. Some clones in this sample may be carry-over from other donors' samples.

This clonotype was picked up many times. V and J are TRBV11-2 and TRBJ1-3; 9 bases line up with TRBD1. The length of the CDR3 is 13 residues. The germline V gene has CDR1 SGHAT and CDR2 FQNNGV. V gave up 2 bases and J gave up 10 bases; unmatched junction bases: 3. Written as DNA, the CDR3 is TGTGCCAGCAGCTTATGGACAGGGGAAACCATATATTTT. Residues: CASSLWTGETIYF. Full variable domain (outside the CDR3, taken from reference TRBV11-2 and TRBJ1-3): EAGVAQSPRYKIIEKRQSVAFWCNPISGHATLYWYQQILGQGPKLLIQFQNNGVVDDSQLPKDRFSAERLKGVDSTLKIQPAKLEDSAVYLCASSLWTGETIYFGEGSWLTVV.

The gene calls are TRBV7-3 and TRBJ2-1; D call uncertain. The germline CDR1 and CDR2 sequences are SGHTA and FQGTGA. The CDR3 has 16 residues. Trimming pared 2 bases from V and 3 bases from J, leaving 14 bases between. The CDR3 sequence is CASSLSIGPIYNEQFF. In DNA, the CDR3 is TGTGCCAGCAGCTTATCAATAGGACCCATCTACAATGAGCAGTTCTTC.

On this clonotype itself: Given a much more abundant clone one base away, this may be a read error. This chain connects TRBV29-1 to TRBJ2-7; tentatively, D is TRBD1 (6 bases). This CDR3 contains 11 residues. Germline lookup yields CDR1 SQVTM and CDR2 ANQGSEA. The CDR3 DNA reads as TGCAGCTACAGGGTTCGTTACGGGCAGTACTTC. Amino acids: CSYRVRYGQYF.

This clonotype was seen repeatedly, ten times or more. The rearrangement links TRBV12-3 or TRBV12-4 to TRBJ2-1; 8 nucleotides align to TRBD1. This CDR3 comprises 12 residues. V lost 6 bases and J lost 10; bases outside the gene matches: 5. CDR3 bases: TGTGCCAGCAGCTTATGGGACAGGGAGCAGTTCTTC. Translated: CASSLWDREQFF.

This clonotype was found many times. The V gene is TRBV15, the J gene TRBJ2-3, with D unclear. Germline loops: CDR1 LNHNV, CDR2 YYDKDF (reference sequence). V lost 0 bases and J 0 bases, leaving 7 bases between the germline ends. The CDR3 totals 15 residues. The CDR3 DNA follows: TGTGCCACCAGCAGAGAGGGAAGTAGCACAGATACGCAGTATTTT. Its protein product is CATSREGSSTDTQYF.

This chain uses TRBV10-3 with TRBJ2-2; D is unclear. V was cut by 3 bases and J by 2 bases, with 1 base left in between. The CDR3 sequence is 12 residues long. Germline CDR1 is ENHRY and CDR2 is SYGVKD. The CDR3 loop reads CAISDNTGELFF. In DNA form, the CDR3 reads TGTGCCATCAGTGATAACACCGGGGAGCTGTTTTTT.

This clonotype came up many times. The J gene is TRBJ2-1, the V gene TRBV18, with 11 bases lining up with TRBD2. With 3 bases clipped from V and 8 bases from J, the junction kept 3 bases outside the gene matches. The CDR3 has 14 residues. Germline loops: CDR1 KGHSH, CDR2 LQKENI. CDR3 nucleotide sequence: TGTGCCAGCTCACCTAGCGGGAGGGCCGATGAGCAGTTCTTC. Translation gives CASSPSGRADEQFF.

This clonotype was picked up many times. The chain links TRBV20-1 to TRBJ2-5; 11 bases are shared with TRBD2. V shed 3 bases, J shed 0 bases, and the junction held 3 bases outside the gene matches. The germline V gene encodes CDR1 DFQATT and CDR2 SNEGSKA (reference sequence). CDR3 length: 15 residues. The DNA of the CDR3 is TGCAGTGCTAGCTCTAGCGGGAGGTACCAAGAGACCCAGTACTTC. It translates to CSASSSGRYQETQYF.

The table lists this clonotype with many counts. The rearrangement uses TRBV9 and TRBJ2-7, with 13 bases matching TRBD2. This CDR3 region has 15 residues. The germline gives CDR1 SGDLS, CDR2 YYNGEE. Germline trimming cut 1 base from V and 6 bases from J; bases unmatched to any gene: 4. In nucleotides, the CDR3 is TGTGCCAGCAGCGTACTTGGGACTAGCGGGACCGAGCAGTACTTC. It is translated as CASSVLGTSGTEQYF.

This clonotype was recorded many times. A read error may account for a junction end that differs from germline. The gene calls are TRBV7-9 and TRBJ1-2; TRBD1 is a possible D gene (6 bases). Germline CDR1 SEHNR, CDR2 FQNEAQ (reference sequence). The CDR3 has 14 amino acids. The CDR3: CASNLGGRRYGYTF. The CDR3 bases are TGTGCCAGCAACTTAGGGGGTAGGCGGTATGGCTACACCTTC.

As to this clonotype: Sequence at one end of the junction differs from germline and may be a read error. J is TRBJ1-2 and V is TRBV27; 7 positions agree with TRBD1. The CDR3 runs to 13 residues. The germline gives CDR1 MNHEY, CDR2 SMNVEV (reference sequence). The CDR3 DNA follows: TGTGTCAGCAGTTTAGCAGGGGGGTATGGCTACACCTTC. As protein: CVSSLAGGYGYTF.

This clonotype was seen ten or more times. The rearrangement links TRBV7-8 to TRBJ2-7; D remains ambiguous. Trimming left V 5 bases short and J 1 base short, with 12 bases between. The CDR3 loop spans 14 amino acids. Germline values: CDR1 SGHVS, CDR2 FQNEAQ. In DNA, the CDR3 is TGTGCCAGCAGCGTAAGCCAAGGGTCCTACGAGCAGTACTTC. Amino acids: CASSVSQGSYEQYF. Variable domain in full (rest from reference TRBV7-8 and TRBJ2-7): GAGVSQSPRYKVAKRGQDVALRCDPISGHVSLFWYQQALGQGPEFLTYFQNEAQLDKSGLPSDRFFAERPEGSVSTLKIQRTQQEDSAVYLCASSVSQGSYEQYFGPGTRLTVT.

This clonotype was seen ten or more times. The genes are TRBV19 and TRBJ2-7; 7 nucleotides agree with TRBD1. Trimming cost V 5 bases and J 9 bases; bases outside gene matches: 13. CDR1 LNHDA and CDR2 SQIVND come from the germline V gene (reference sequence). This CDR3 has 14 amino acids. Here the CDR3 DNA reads TGTGCCAGTAGTCCGGGACAGTCATTTAATCGGCAGTACTTC. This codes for CASSPGQSFNRQYF.

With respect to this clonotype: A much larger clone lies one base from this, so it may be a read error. The CDR3 is CASSSRQGSNSPLHF. The CDR3 coding sequence is TGTGCCAGCAGTTCGAGACAGGGATCTAATTCACCCCTCCACTTT. The chain uses TRBV25-1 and TRBJ1-6; 7 bases line up with TRBD1. This CDR3 is 15 amino acids long. V dropped 5 bases and J dropped 6; count of bases not matched to a gene: 7. Germline CDR1 reads MGHDK; CDR2 reads SYGVNS.

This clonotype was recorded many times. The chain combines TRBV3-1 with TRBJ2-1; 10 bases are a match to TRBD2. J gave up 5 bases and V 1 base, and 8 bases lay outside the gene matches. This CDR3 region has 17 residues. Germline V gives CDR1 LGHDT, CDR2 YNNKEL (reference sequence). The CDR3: CASSQGPGLAGDNEQFF. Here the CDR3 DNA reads TGTGCCAGCAGCCAAGGCCCGGGTCTAGCGGGGGACAATGAGCAGTTCTTC.

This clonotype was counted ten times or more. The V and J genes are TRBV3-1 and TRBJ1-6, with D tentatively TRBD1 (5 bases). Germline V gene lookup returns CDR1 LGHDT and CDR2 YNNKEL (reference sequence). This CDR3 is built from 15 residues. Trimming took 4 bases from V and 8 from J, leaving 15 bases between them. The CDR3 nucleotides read TGTGCCAGCAGCCCGTACCAGGGAAACTATTCACCCCTCCACTTT. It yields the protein CASSPYQGNYSPLHF.

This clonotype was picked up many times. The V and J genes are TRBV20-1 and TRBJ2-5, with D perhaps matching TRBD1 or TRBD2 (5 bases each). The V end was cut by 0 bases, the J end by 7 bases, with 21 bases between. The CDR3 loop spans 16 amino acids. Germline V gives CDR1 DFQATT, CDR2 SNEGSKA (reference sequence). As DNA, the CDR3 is TGCAGTGCTAGAGATCCTGCTGGCGAGGGGCTGGGGACCCAGTACTTC. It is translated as CSARDPAGEGLGTQYF.